Below are 17 T cell receptor beta chains sequenced from a single sample in a study of blood T cell repertoires in COVID-19. TCRdb's table, derived via immunoSEQ multiplex PCR, lists solely in-frame clones and lacks some. The table records fewer than 250,000 clones, roughly 89% of them present only once. The material sequenced was PBMCs or T cells enriched from blood (not recorded which). The receptor set was obtained from a woman aged 40 to 55 who had recovered from COVID-19.

J is TRBJ2-7 and V is TRBV2; 14 bases are shared with TRBD2. V lost 10 bases to trimming and J lost 6 bases; unmatched junction nucleotides: 5. This CDR3 comprises 13 residues. The germline CDR1 and CDR2 sequences are SNHLY and FYNNEI. This chain's CDR3 is CATGLAGDGEQYF. In DNA form, the CDR3 reads TGTGCCACGGGACTAGCGGGAGATGGCGAGCAGTACTTC.

The gene calls are TRBV4-3 and TRBJ1-1, with a possible D match to TRBD1 (6 bases). Trimming left V 3 bases short and J 4 bases short, with 15 bases between. The CDR3 sequence is 15 residues long. Germline lookup yields CDR1 LGHNA and CDR2 YSLEER. The CDR3 loop is CASSHQQGRSTEAFF. The CDR3 DNA is TGCGCCAGCAGCCATCAACAGGGCCGAAGCACTGAAGCTTTCTTT.

This clone has a handful of counts. The rearrangement joins TRBV5-1 to TRBJ2-7; TRBD1 might be the D (6 bases). Per germline, CDR1 SGHRS and CDR2 YFSETQ. Trimming took 0 bases from V and 9 from J, leaving 19 bases between them. This CDR3 spans 15 amino acids. In nucleotides, the CDR3 is TGCGCCAGCAGCTTGGCAGTCACAGGGAAAGCAGGGCAGTACTTC. It encodes CASSLAVTGKAGQYF.

The chain uses TRBV6-2 or TRBV6-3 and TRBJ2-7; D possibly corresponds to TRBD1 (6 bases). CDR1 is MNHEY and CDR2 is SVGEGT in the germline V gene. The V and J ends lost 6 bases and 0 bases respectively, with 12 bases between them. This CDR3 region has 14 residues. Written as DNA, the CDR3 is TGTGCCAGCAGCGGACAGCTCTTCTCCTACGAGCAGTACGTC. This codes for CASSGQLFSYEQYV.

J is TRBJ2-2 and V is TRBV9, with 7 bases that match TRBD2. Trimming at V came to 4 bases and at J to 7 bases, leaving 19 bases not matched to a gene. This CDR3 contains 18 residues. Germline assignment: CDR1 SGDLS and CDR2 YYNGEE. CDR3 residues: CASSPFAVVREQVGELFF. In DNA form, the CDR3 reads TGTGCCAGCAGCCCCTTCGCCGTCGTGCGGGAGCAAGTCGGGGAGCTGTTTTTT.

This chain connects TRBV28 to TRBJ2-3; the D gene is possibly TRBD2 (5 bases). Trimming left V 5 bases short and J 0 bases short, with 18 bases between. This CDR3 is built from 17 residues. CDR1 is MDHEN, CDR2 SYDVKM, per germline. The CDR3 sequence is CASSGGYLSNSTDTQYF. The CDR3 nucleotides are TGTGCCAGCAGTGGAGGCTACCTTAGCAATAGCACAGATACGCAGTATTTT.

The V gene is TRBV3-1 (or the pseudogene TRBV3-2), the J gene TRBJ1-2; D gene unclear. CDR3 length: 13 amino acids. V lost 0 bases and J lost 4, with 6 bases in between. The germline V gene has CDR1 LGHDT and CDR2 YNNKEL (reference sequence). Written as DNA, the CDR3 is TGTGCCAGCAGCCAAGACAGAATCTATGGCTACACCTTC. Translation: CASSQDRIYGYTF.

The chain has TRBV9 and TRBJ2-3, with 9 bases lining up with TRBD2. Germline-derived CDR1 and CDR2 are SGDLS and YYNGEE. V lost 3 bases to trimming and J lost 4 bases; unmatched junction nucleotides: 9. The CDR3 is 16 amino acids. CDR3 in DNA: TGTGCCAGCAGCGGTAGTATAGCGGGAGACCCAGATACGCAGTATTTT. It yields the protein CASSGSIAGDPDTQYF.

The V gene is TRBV27, the J gene TRBJ1-6; D might be TRBD1 (5 bases). V was shortened by 3 bases and J by 7 bases, with 16 bases between the two germline ends. Germline CDR1 is MNHEY and CDR2 is SMNVEV (reference sequence). This CDR3 region has 16 residues. CDR3 bases: TGTGCCAGCAGTTTTGAAGGGCAGGGATACAATTCACCCCTCCACTTT. Its translation: CASSFEGQGYNSPLHF.

The genes are TRBV5-1 and TRBJ1-1; perhaps TRBD1 as D (6 bases). Germline assignment: CDR1 SGHRS and CDR2 YFSETQ. V lost 7 bases to trimming and J lost 1 base, with 14 bases between them. This CDR3 contains 14 residues. For the CDR3, the DNA is TGCGCCAGCCGGACAGAGACAGGGAACACTGAAGCTTTCTTT. Protein product: CASRTETGNTEAFF.

The genes are TRBV24-1 and TRBJ2-2, with 9 nucleotides matching TRBD1. Trimming at V came to 8 bases and at J to 2 bases, leaving 2 bases not matched to a gene. Germline CDR1 reads KGHDR; CDR2 reads SFDVKD. The CDR3 length is 14 residues. The CDR3 bases are TGTGCCACCATGGACAGGGGAAACACCGGGGAGCTGTTTTTT. Its protein product is CATMDRGNTGELFF.

The chain joins TRBV10-3 to TRBJ2-2; a possible D gene is TRBD2 (6 bases). CDR1 is ENHRY, CDR2 SYGVKD, per germline. The V and J ends lost 4 bases and 0 bases respectively, with 9 bases between them. CDR3 length: 15 residues. The DNA for the CDR3 is TGTGCCATCAGTGCCGGGAGTGCGAACACCGGGGAGCTGTTTTTT. This translates into CAISAGSANTGELFF.

The rearrangement links TRBV27 to TRBJ2-5, with TRBD1 identical over 8 bases. This CDR3 contains 13 residues. Germline-derived CDR1 and CDR2 are MNHEY and SMNVEV (reference sequence). The CDR3 is CATQLAGGETQYF. Written as DNA, the CDR3 is TGTGCTACACAGCTGGCAGGGGGCGAGACCCAGTACTTC.

The chain employs TRBV7-2 and TRBJ2-5, with 7 bases identical to TRBD1. V lost 5 bases, J lost 7 bases, and 10 bases stayed unmatched. The CDR3 is 14 amino acids. Germline-derived CDR1 and CDR2 are SGHTA and FQGNSA. CDR3 DNA: TGTGCCAGCAGCGCCGGGACAGTTTGGGTGACCCAGTACTTC. It is translated as CASSAGTVWVTQYF.

This clone was observed a few times. The chain links TRBV24-1 to TRBJ2-1, with 11 nucleotides matching TRBD2. Germline V CDR1 and CDR2: KGHDR, SFDVKD. V lost 4 bases and J lost 6; bases outside the gene matches: 13. The CDR3 has 18 residues. The CDR3 spells CATSDPVNSGRARNEQFF. The CDR3 DNA reads TGTGCCACCAGTGACCCCGTTAATAGCGGGAGGGCCCGCAATGAGCAGTTCTTC.

The count of this clone is one. J is TRBJ2-7 and V is TRBV18, with TRBD1 as a possible D gene (6 bases). CDR3 length equals 14 residues. The V end was cut by 1 base, the J end by 5 bases, with 12 bases between. Germline V gene sequence: CDR1 KGHSH, CDR2 LQKENI. The CDR3 reads CASSPLTGHNEQYF. The CDR3 nucleotides read TGTGCCAGCTCACCACTTACAGGGCACAACGAGCAGTACTTC. The variable domain in full, with the rest retrieved from reference TRBV18 and TRBJ2-7, is NAGVMQNPRHLVRRRGQEARLRCSPMKGHSHVYWYRQLPEEGLKFMVYLQKENIIDESGMPKERFSAEFPKEGPSILRIQQVVRGDSAAYFCASSPLTGHNEQYFGPGTRLTVT.

The gene calls are TRBV5-4 and TRBJ2-7; TRBD2 matches at 9 bases. This CDR3 has 16 residues. The V and J ends lost 4 bases and 5 bases, in that order; junction bases with no gene match: 13. Germline V lookup: CDR1 SGHNT, CDR2 YYREEE (reference sequence). CDR3 nucleotide sequence: TGTGCCAGCAGCAACGGACTAGCGATCACTTGGGACGAGCAGTACTTC. Protein sequence: CASSNGLAITWDEQYF.